Below are 11 T cell receptor beta chains sequenced from a single sample in a study of response to subunit inactivated influenza vaccine listed by TCRdb under 2018. Read against the paper, the sample's time point label means: 45 to 50 days after influenza vaccine administration. The library was built by means of RT-PCR. Sequencing was carried out with an Illumina HiSeq 2500. Clones were called with MiXCR by TCRdb after fastp trimmed the public reads at Q25, and only in-frame beta chains were retained. One record per CDR3 amino acid sequence lists the most common genes and DNA. The sample yields about half a million distinct CDR3 sequences; approximately 10% were counted once. Of the sample, roughly 12% falls within the top ten clones. The sequenced sample was PBMCs from blood, obtained roughly 6 weeks after vaccination. Source of these receptors: a man in his forties or fifties who received an inactivated influenza vaccine. Donor details come from another sample of the same person, matched by shared clones.

The J gene is TRBJ2-1, the V gene TRBV10-3; D might be TRBD1 (6 bases). The germline CDR1 and CDR2 sequences are ENHRY and SYGVKD. The CDR3 covers 15 residues. Trimming shortened V by 11 bases and J by 5 bases, and 22 bases separated the two germline ends. The CDR3 DNA reads as TGTGCCGCTAACCAGGGGCCCGGTACCCACAATGAGCAGTTCTTC. Its translation: CAANQGPGTHNEQFF.

A few counts support this clonotype. The chain employs TRBV6-5 and TRBJ2-1; D is uncertain. The length of the CDR3 is 13 residues. Per the germline V gene, CDR1 is MNHEY and CDR2 is SVGAGI. Trimming left V 0 bases short and J 4 bases short, with 4 bases between. CDR3 bases: TGTGCCAGCAGTTACTCAACATACAATGAGCAGTTCTTC. It specifies CASSYSTYNEQFF.

The table lists this clonotype with a few counts. CDR3 region: CASSQEAAGYQETQYF. CDR3 in DNA: TGCGCCAGCAGCCAAGAAGCAGCGGGATATCAAGAGACCCAGTACTTC. The V and J genes are TRBV4-1 and TRBJ2-5, with TRBD2 matching 7 bases. The CDR3 consists of 16 residues. V was clipped by 0 bases and J by 2 bases; unmatched bases: 6. Germline CDR1 is MGHRA and CDR2 is YSYEKL.

The chain carries TRBV7-9 and TRBJ2-1; D unresolved. The V gene lost 3 bases and the J gene lost 6 bases, with 6 bases spanning the gap. CDR3 size: 12 residues. In germline, CDR1 is SEHNR, CDR2 FQNEAQ (reference sequence). As DNA, the CDR3 is TGTGCCAGCAGCTTGGACCTCAATGAGCAGTTCTTC. It is translated as CASSLDLNEQFF.

The V and J genes are TRBV5-1 and TRBJ2-5, with D hard to call. The germline CDR1 and CDR2 sequences are SGHRS and YFSETQ. V was clipped by 3 bases and J by 1 base, with 13 bases between them. This CDR3 contains 15 residues. For the CDR3, the DNA is TGCGCCAGCAGCTGGACGTCTGCAGCCCAAGAGACCCAGTACTTC. This encodes CASSWTSAAQETQYF.

This rearrangement joins TRBV7-9 to TRBJ2-1; D perhaps matches TRBD2 (5 bases). CDR3 length equals 16 residues. Trimming stripped 2 bases from V and 4 bases from J, with 15 bases between. Germline loops: CDR1 SEHNR, CDR2 FQNEAQ (reference sequence). CDR3 DNA sequence: TGTGCCAGCAGCTTAAGCCTAGCTCCCCAGTACAATGAGCAGTTCTTC. Its translation is CASSLSLAPQYNEQFF.

The rearrangement uses TRBV20-1 and TRBJ2-7; TRBD2 aligns across 7 bases. V shed 6 bases, J shed 0 bases, and the junction held 8 bases outside the gene matches. The CDR3 spans 14 residues. CDR1 is DFQATT and CDR2 is SNEGSKA in the germline V gene (reference sequence). DNA for the CDR3: TGCAGTGCCTCTGGGGAGGGTATCTCCTACGAGCAGTACTTC. Amino acid sequence: CSASGEGISYEQYF.

The chain recombines TRBV7-9 with TRBJ2-3; 9 bases fit TRBD1. The CDR3 totals 17 residues. V shed 5 bases, J shed 4 bases, and the junction held 13 bases outside the gene matches. Germline V gene data show CDR1 as SEHNR and CDR2 as FQNEAQ (reference sequence). The CDR3 spells CASSPTPGQGGADTQYF. The DNA for the CDR3 is TGTGCCAGCAGCCCGACTCCGGGACAGGGTGGGGCAGATACGCAGTATTTT.

This clonotype came up many times. This chain uses TRBV12-3 or TRBV12-4 with TRBJ1-3; D unresolved. This CDR3 has 14 amino acids. The V end lost 6 bases, the J end lost 3 bases, and 12 bases lay between the germline ends. The DNA of the CDR3 is TGTGCCAGCAGCCCGGGGAACTATGGAAACACCATATATTTT. Translation gives CASSPGNYGNTIYF.

The table lists this clonotype with many counts. V gene TRBV7-2 combines with J gene TRBJ1-5; D is undetermined. CDR3 size: 13 residues. The V gene's germline CDR1 is SGHTA and CDR2 FQGNSA. V lost 5 bases and J lost 1, with 6 bases in between. CDR3 nucleotide sequence: TGTGCCAGCAGCCCAGTAAGCAATCAGCCCCAGCATTTT. This translates into CASSPVSNQPQHF.

The J gene is TRBJ1-1, the V gene TRBV3-1; TRBD1 matches at 7 bases. Trimming cost V 3 bases and J 1 base; bases outside gene matches: 11. The germline gives CDR1 LGHDT, CDR2 YNNKEL (reference sequence). The CDR3 spans 17 residues. CDR3 in DNA: TGTGCCAGCAGCCACCACACAACGACAGGGAAGAACACTGAAGCTTTCTTT. Protein sequence: CASSHHTTTGKNTEAFF.